This TCR beta chain was recovered during a study of blood T cell repertoires in COVID-19. TCRdb's copy holds only in-frame clones and misses some; the assay was immunoSEQ multiplex PCR. The table records hundreds of thousands of clones, less than 85% of them present only once. Cohort allocation depended upon clinical history that participants reported. Germline V gene data show CDR1 as KGHSH and CDR2 as LQKENI. Trimming stripped 4 bases from V and 2 bases from J, with 12 bases between. The CDR3 spans 16 residues. This TCR came from a man aged 40-55 years who had recovered from COVID-19. The chain employs TRBV18 and TRBJ2-6; D possibly corresponds to TRBD1 (6 bases). Source material: PBMCs or T cells enriched from blood (not recorded which). As DNA, the CDR3 is TGTGCCAGCTCACGGCAGGGGACCGCTGGGGCCAACGTCCTGACTTTC. The encoded protein is CASSRQGTAGANVLTF.